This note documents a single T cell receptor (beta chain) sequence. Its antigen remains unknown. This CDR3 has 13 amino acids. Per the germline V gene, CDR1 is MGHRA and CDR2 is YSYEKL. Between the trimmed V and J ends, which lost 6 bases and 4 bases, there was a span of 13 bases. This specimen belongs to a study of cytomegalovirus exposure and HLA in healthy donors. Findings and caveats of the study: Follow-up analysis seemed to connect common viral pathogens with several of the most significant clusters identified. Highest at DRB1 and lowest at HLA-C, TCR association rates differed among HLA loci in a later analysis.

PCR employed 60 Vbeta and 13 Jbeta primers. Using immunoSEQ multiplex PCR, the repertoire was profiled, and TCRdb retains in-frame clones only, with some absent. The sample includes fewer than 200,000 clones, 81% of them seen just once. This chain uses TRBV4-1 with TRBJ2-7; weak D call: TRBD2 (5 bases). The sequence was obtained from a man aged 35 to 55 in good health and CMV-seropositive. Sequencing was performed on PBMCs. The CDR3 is CASSPFSGYEQYF. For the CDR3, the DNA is TGCGCCAGCAGTCCGTTCTCGGGATACGAGCAGTACTTC.